The 19 T cell receptor beta chains given below trace back to one sample, sequenced in a study of T cell responses to AZD1222 COVID-19 vaccine. Here immunoSEQ multiplex PCR was the method, and the copy in TCRdb shows in-frame clones only, minus some. The table lists around 160,000 clones, 90% to 95% of them singletons. The material was peripheral blood, obtained 28 days after the second AZD1222 dose. The receptors here all came from an adult who received the AZD1222 COVID-19 vaccine.

This chain connects TRBV6-5 to TRBJ1-2, with 7 bases aligning to TRBD1. Germline V gene sequence: CDR1 MNHEY, CDR2 SVGAGI. V was clipped by 2 bases and J by 7 bases; unmatched bases: 7. The length of the CDR3 is 14 residues. The CDR3 DNA is TGTGCCAGCAGTTACGGGCAGGGGGGCGGTGGCTACACCTTC. Its protein is CASSYGQGGGGYTF.

The chain couples TRBV18 to TRBJ2-2; TRBD1 aligns across 7 bases. The V gene's germline CDR1 is KGHSH and CDR2 LQKENI. CDR3 size: 16 residues. The V and J ends lost 3 bases and 5 bases, in that order; junction bases with no gene match: 9. CDR3 nucleotide sequence: TGTGCCAGCTCACCGCCGTCGACAGGGTATACCGGGGAGCTGTTTTTT. Encoded protein: CASSPPSTGYTGELFF.

This chain connects TRBV28 to TRBJ2-7, with 9 bases matching TRBD2. The CDR3 consists of 15 residues. J was trimmed by 3 bases and V by 6 bases; bases with no gene match: 9. Germline CDR1 and CDR2: MDHEN and SYDVKM. CDR3 residues: CASRPGIAGVYEQYF. CDR3 DNA: TGTGCCAGCAGACCCGGGATAGCGGGAGTCTACGAGCAGTACTTC.

The chain uses TRBV5-8 and TRBJ1-1; possibly TRBD1 for D (6 bases). CDR3 length: 15 amino acids. Germline CDR1 reads SGHTS; CDR2 reads YDEGEE. Trimming shortened V by 4 bases and J by 3 bases, and 16 bases separated the two germline ends. The CDR3 protein is CASSTGGLGDTEAFF. The DNA for the CDR3 is TGTGCCAGCAGCACGGGGGGGCTGGGGGACACTGAAGCTTTCTTT.

CDR3 region: CASTLGTRLAGGEETQYF. DNA of the CDR3: TGTGCCAGCACTCTAGGGACGAGACTAGCGGGAGGTGAAGAGACCCAGTACTTC. V usage is TRBV2 and J usage is TRBJ2-5; 13 nucleotides agree with TRBD2. J gave up 3 bases and V 7 bases, and 14 bases lay outside the gene matches. Germline values: CDR1 SNHLY, CDR2 FYNNEI. CDR3 length equals 18 residues.

The chain links TRBV29-1 to TRBJ1-3; no clear D. Per the germline V gene, CDR1 is SQVTM and CDR2 is ANQGSEA. V was cut by 4 bases and J by 4 bases, with 8 bases left in between. The CDR3 totals 12 residues. The CDR3 DNA is TGCAGCGTTGGAGTGTCCGGAAACACCATATATTTT. Amino acid sequence: CSVGVSGNTIYF.

The chain joins TRBV3-1 (or the pseudogene TRBV3-2) to TRBJ2-1; 10 nucleotides align to TRBD2. Germline V gene lookup returns CDR1 LGHDT and CDR2 YNNKEL (reference sequence). The CDR3 consists of 16 residues. Unmatched junction bases numbered 6, after V lost 4 bases and J lost 3 bases. The CDR3 DNA is TGTGCCAGCAGCCGAGGACTAGCGGCAAACTACAATGAGCAGTTCTTC. It yields the protein CASSRGLAANYNEQFF.

The chain carries TRBV7-3 and TRBJ2-1; TRBD2 agrees at 10 bases. This CDR3 is built from 14 residues. Germline V lookup: CDR1 SGHTA, CDR2 FQGTGA. With 5 bases clipped from V and 7 bases from J, the junction kept 5 bases outside the gene matches. The DNA of the CDR3 is TGTGCCAGCAGCCTTACGACTAGCGGGAATGAGCAGTTCTTC. Translation gives CASSLTTSGNEQFF.

V usage is TRBV4-2 and J usage is TRBJ2-3, with no clear D. The CDR3 contains 16 residues. The germline V gene encodes CDR1 LGHNA and CDR2 YNFKEQ. The V end lost 1 base, the J end lost 3 bases, and 14 bases lay between the germline ends. The CDR3 loop reads CASSQAVAPLTDTQYF. The CDR3 DNA reads TGTGCCAGCAGCCAAGCGGTAGCTCCACTTACAGATACGCAGTATTTT.

The J gene is TRBJ2-7, the V gene TRBV7-9; 15 nucleotides match TRBD2. After removal of 4 bases from V and 7 bases from J, the junction contained 5 bases not matched to a gene. This CDR3 has 15 residues. Germline V gene data show CDR1 as SEHNR and CDR2 as FQNEAQ (reference sequence). CDR3 region: CASSYPGLAGGEQYF. The DNA of the CDR3 is TGTGCCAGCAGCTATCCCGGACTAGCGGGAGGGGAGCAGTACTTC.

The chain uses TRBV19 and TRBJ2-1; D might be TRBD1 (5 bases). This CDR3 comprises 14 residues. CDR1 LNHDA and CDR2 SQIVND come from the germline V gene (reference sequence). The germline V and J ends were trimmed by 7 bases and 9 bases, with 19 bases remaining between them. This CDR3 reads CASTPGPTYGEQFF. The DNA for the CDR3 is TGTGCCAGTACCCCAGGGCCCACCTATGGTGAGCAGTTCTTC.

CDR3 protein: CASSLSFSGIPYF. The CDR3 region has the DNA TGTGCCAGCAGTTTATCGTTTAGCGGGATTCCGTACTTC. The chain recombines TRBV27 with TRBJ2-7; TRBD2 matches 8 bases. The CDR3 consists of 13 residues. V was pared by 0 bases and J by 12 bases, with 7 bases of the junction left unmatched. Per germline, CDR1 MNHEY and CDR2 SMNVEV (reference sequence).

The chain uses TRBV29-1 and TRBJ1-2; unclear D gene. V lost 3 bases to trimming and J lost 5 bases, with 16 bases between them. Germline V gene lookup returns CDR1 SQVTM and CDR2 ANQGSEA. The CDR3 runs to 14 residues. The CDR3: CSVEGEGWNYGYTF. The DNA for the CDR3 is TGCAGCGTTGAGGGTGAAGGGTGGAATTATGGCTACACCTTC.

The chain carries TRBV10-3 and TRBJ1-2; TRBD1 might be the D (6 bases). The CDR3 has 13 amino acids. Trimming removed 6 bases from V and 1 base from J, with 9 bases in between. Per germline, CDR1 ENHRY and CDR2 SYGVKD. CDR3 amino acids: CAIRTGDNYGYTF. DNA for the CDR3: TGTGCCATCAGGACAGGAGATAACTATGGCTACACCTTC.

CDR3 DNA sequence: TGCGCCAGCAGCCAAGAGGGGGCTGGCGGGAGCGATAACTACAATGAGCAGTTCTTC. This translates into CASSQEGAGGSDNYNEQFF. The chain couples TRBV4-1 to TRBJ2-1; tentatively, D is TRBD2 (7 bases). CDR1 is MGHRA and CDR2 is YSYEKL in the germline V gene. V lost 0 bases and J 3 bases, leaving 21 bases between the germline ends. The CDR3 totals 19 residues.

The count of this clone is one. The chain combines TRBV6-5 with TRBJ1-4, with D uncertain. Germline loops: CDR1 MNHEY, CDR2 SVGAGI. This CDR3 is 12 amino acids long. V lost 4 bases to trimming and J lost 8 bases, with 8 bases between them. The CDR3 region is CASSFRGEKLFF. Written as DNA, the CDR3 is TGTGCCAGCAGTTTCCGAGGGGAAAAACTGTTTTTT.

The rearrangement joins TRBV6-5 to TRBJ2-7; TRBD1 matches at 8 bases. Germline CDR1 and CDR2: MNHEY and SVGAGI. This CDR3 has 14 amino acids. With 4 bases clipped from V and 9 bases from J, the junction kept 11 bases outside the gene matches. In DNA form, the CDR3 reads TGTGCCAGCAGTTCCGACAGGGGTTACCTGGGGCAGTACTTC. Its protein is CASSSDRGYLGQYF.

V gene TRBV7-2 combines with J gene TRBJ1-5, with unresolved D. This CDR3 spans 14 amino acids. Germline CDR1 and CDR2: SGHTA and FQGNSA. V lost 7 bases to trimming and J lost 6 bases, with 16 bases between them. The CDR3 DNA reads as TGTGCCAGCACCCAACTCCCCGGAAGTCAGCCCCAGCATTTT. Amino acid sequence: CASTQLPGSQPQHF.

The chain joins TRBV6-5 to TRBJ2-5, with D perhaps TRBD1 or TRBD2 (5 bases each). Germline V gene lookup returns CDR1 MNHEY and CDR2 SVGAGI. V lost 2 bases, J lost 2 bases, and 12 bases lay in between. This CDR3 spans 15 amino acids. The chain's CDR3 is CASSYAGAAQETQYF. The CDR3 nucleotides read TGTGCCAGCAGTTACGCCGGGGCAGCTCAAGAGACCCAGTACTTC.